What follows describes a single T cell receptor (beta chain). Its antigen is unidentified. The entry originates in a study of shared clonotypes between healthy human individuals. Study-wide results and caveats: Non-shared clonotypes displayed generation probabilities falling below those of clonotypes present in all four donors. Rarefaction exposed incomplete sorted-subset sequencing despite large depth. The small donor group covered limited genetic and exposure diversity.

Several immunoSEQ plates held equal portions of the genomic DNA taken from each subset. The table came from immunoSEQ multiplex PCR; TCRdb's copy has only in-frame clones and leaves some out. The sample carries hundreds of thousands of clones, around 96% recorded once. The ends were cut back, 2 bases at V and 4 bases at J, with 10 bases in the middle. Per the germline V gene, CDR1 is SGHRS and CDR2 is YFSETQ. CDR3 length: 14 amino acids. Naive CD8 cells were CD45RO-negative, positively selected for CCR7, excluding terminally differentiated effector memory CD45RA+ cells. The chain has TRBV5-1 and TRBJ1-3, with D unclear. This receptor was identified in a woman aged 25 to 45 in good health. Material: naive CD8+ T cells sorted from blood. The CDR3 DNA reads as TGCGCCAGCAGCTTCGACGTCAGCGGAAACACCATATATTTT. Its protein product is CASSFDVSGNTIYF.